The subject of this entry is one TCR beta chain. Its specificity is unknown. V was shortened by 0 bases and J by 11 bases, with 15 bases between the two germline ends. Germline V gives CDR1 SGHKS, CDR2 YYEKEE (reference sequence). This CDR3 contains 14 residues. This entry belongs to a study of T cell responses to AZD1222 COVID-19 vaccine. This table comes from immunoSEQ multiplex PCR, and its TCRdb copy is limited to in-frame clones, with some not included. Among roughly 190,000 clones, approximately 91% were seen once, and the ten largest hold under 4%. Study-level points and caveats: Two AZD1222 doses significantly raised spike-specific TCR breadth and depth over controls.

The clonotype originates from an adult who received the AZD1222 COVID-19 vaccine. The sequenced sample was peripheral blood, obtained 28 days after the second AZD1222 dose. The chain couples TRBV5-5 to TRBJ1-5; D is uncertain. As DNA, the CDR3 is TGTGCCAGCAGCTTGGGACCCGCTCCCGGTGCCCAGCATTTT. Protein product: CASSLGPAPGAQHF.